A single TCR beta chain is shown here with its context. What it binds is unknown. A read error may produce the germline difference seen at one junction end. The data were taken from a study of T-cell reconstitution after alpha-beta-depleted transplantation in children. Study results and caveats: Newly produced T cells mostly provided counts and TCRbeta diversity after one year, as hyperexpanded clones declined. Reported findings indicate that, about two months after transplant, alpha-beta T cells came from several hundred expanded clones, which were derived from non-depleted graft cells. Some patients showed high day-60 TCRbeta diversity, which derived from surviving recipient T cells and thymic progenitors.

Unique molecular identifiers were incorporated into the prepared TCRbeta library. One entry per CDR3 protein, called by TCRdb with MiXCR from the PCR reads. Of 800,000 to 1,000,000 distinct CDR3 sequences in the sample, about 29% are singletons; the top ten hold roughly 27%. The CDR3 is 16 amino acids. The germline V gene encodes CDR1 KGHDR and CDR2 SFDVKD. The material sequenced was PBMCs, mostly from graft donor cells, taken 360 days after TCRalphabeta/CD19-depleted stem cell transplant. The chain carries TRBV24-1 and TRBJ1-5, with a weak D call TRBD1 (5 bases). The receptor was derived from a boy less than two years old who had a stem cell transplant for SCID, so the T cells may come from the graft donor. The CDR3 sequence: CATGDGDGGFNQPQHF. As DNA, the CDR3 is TGTGCCACCGGTGATGGGGACGGAGGATTTAATCAGCCCCAGCATTTT.